This passage covers 32 T cell receptor beta chains from one sample sequenced in a study of cytomegalovirus exposure and HLA in healthy donors. The PCR was carried out with 60 Vbeta primers and 13 Jbeta primers. Some clones are missing from TCRdb's copy, which holds only in-frame ones; the method was immunoSEQ multiplex PCR. This table has around 150,000 clones, around three quarters appearing once. The sequenced material came from PBMCs. These receptors were obtained from a male donor in good health and CMV-seronegative.

The chain couples TRBV5-1 to TRBJ2-7; 9 bases fit TRBD2. The ends lost 4 bases at V and 3 bases at J; junction bases unmatched: 11. Looked up from germline, CDR1 is SGHRS and CDR2 is YFSETQ. This CDR3 has 16 amino acids. CDR3: CASSLDHSGGRYEQYF. The DNA of the CDR3 is TGCGCCAGCAGCCTTGATCATAGCGGGGGCCGCTACGAGCAGTACTTC. The whole variable domain, remainder taken from reference TRBV5-1 and TRBJ2-7, is KAGVTQTPRYLIKTRGQQVTLSCSPISGHRSVSWYQQTPGQGLQFLFEYFSETQRNKGNFPGRFSGRQFSNSRSEMNVSTLELGDSALYLCASSLDHSGGRYEQYFGPGTRLTVT.

V gene TRBV25-1 combines with J gene TRBJ2-5, with D possibly being TRBD1 (6 bases). The J call could be wrong; TRBJ2-7 is a better fit for the DNA end. Germline V gives CDR1 MGHDK, CDR2 SYGVNS. The CDR3 has 14 amino acids. The CDR3 DNA is TGTGCCAGCCGCGACAGCGAGGGGGCCTACGAGCAGTACTTC. This codes for CASRDSEGAYEQYF.

V usage is TRBV28 and J usage is TRBJ1-4; no clear D. V was trimmed by 4 bases and J by 7 bases, leaving 16 bases between them. Per the germline V gene, CDR1 is MDHEN and CDR2 is SYDVKM. The CDR3 loop spans 15 amino acids. The CDR3 here is CASSSHDSSGEKLFF. The DNA of the CDR3 is TGTGCCAGCAGTTCCCACGACTCTAGTGGTGAAAAACTGTTTTTT.

Note on this clone: The junction does not match germline at one end; this may be a read error. As DNA, the CDR3 is TGTTCCAGCAGCCTTACAGGGGCCGGCTCTGGGGCCAACGTCCTGACTTTC. This translates into CSSSLTGAGSGANVLTF. This rearrangement joins TRBV7-9 to TRBJ2-6; TRBD1 matches 7 bases. The length of the CDR3 is 17 residues. The germline CDR1 and CDR2 sequences are SEHNR and FQNEAQ (reference sequence). The entire variable domain, with the rest obtained from reference TRBV7-9 and TRBJ2-6, is as follows: DTGVSQNPRHKITKRGQNVTFRCDPISEHNRLYWYRQTLGQGPEFLTYFQNEAQLEKSRLLSDRFSAERPKGSFSTLEIQRTEQGDSAMYLCSSSLTGAGSGANVLTFGAGSRLTVL.

This chain joins TRBV7-2 and TRBJ1-2, with a tentative D call TRBD1 (6 bases). Trimming cost V 5 bases and J 0 bases, with 16 bases left between them. This CDR3 has 16 amino acids. Germline lookup yields CDR1 SGHTA and CDR2 FQGNSA. CDR3 sequence reads: CASSPSGRGSNYGYTF. The DNA of the CDR3 is TGTGCCAGCAGCCCCAGCGGCAGGGGATCTAACTATGGCTACACCTTC. The entire variable domain, with the rest obtained from reference TRBV7-2 and TRBJ1-2, is as follows: GAGVSQSPSNKVTEKGKDVELRCDPISGHTALYWYRQSLGQGLEFLIYFQGNSAPDKSGLPSDRFSAERTGGSVSTLTIQRTQQEDSAVYLCASSPSGRGSNYGYTFGSGTRLTVV.

This clone showed up just a few times. The chain uses TRBV12-5 and TRBJ2-5; TRBD1 matches 8 bases. The germline V gene encodes CDR1 LGHNT and CDR2 FRNRAP. This CDR3 has 13 residues. The ends lost 5 bases at V and 4 bases at J; junction bases unmatched: 3. The CDR3 bases are TGTGCTAGTGGTCTCGGACAGGGAGAGACCCAGTACTTC. As protein: CASGLGQGETQYF.

The chain uses TRBV9 and TRBJ2-1; 13 positions agree with TRBD2. Germline CDR1 SGDLS, CDR2 YYNGEE. The CDR3 is 17 amino acids. V shed 3 bases, J shed 9 bases, and the junction held 12 bases outside the gene matches. This CDR3 reads CASSAAPLAGGPSEQFF. The CDR3 nucleotides read TGTGCCAGCAGCGCCGCTCCACTAGCGGGAGGGCCTTCTGAGCAGTTCTTC.

CDR3: CASSIVGGFGANVLTF. DNA of the CDR3: TGTGCCAGTAGTATAGTTGGGGGCTTTGGGGCCAACGTCCTGACTTTC. The gene calls are TRBV19 and TRBJ2-6; weak D call: TRBD1 (6 bases). This CDR3 contains 16 residues. The germline V and J ends were trimmed by 1 base and 3 bases, with 10 bases remaining between them. Germline lookup yields CDR1 LNHDA and CDR2 SQIVND (reference sequence).

This chain joins TRBV28 and TRBJ2-3; the match to TRBD2 covers 11 bases. The CDR3 spans 17 residues. J lost 0 bases, V lost 4 bases, and 6 bases had no gene match. Looked up from germline, CDR1 is MDHEN and CDR2 is SYDVKM. CDR3: CASSSLPSGGSTDTQYF. The CDR3 DNA sequence: TGTGCCAGCAGTTCACTTCCTAGCGGGGGGAGCACAGATACGCAGTATTTT. Together with reference TRBV28 and TRBJ2-3, the CDR3 gives the full variable domain: DVKVTQSSRYLVKRTGEKVFLECVQDMDHENMFWYRQDPGLGLRLIYFSYDVKMKEKGDIPEGYSVSREKKERFSLILESASTNQTSMYLCASSSLPSGGSTDTQYFGPGTRLTVL.

The chain links TRBV5-4 to TRBJ2-5, with a weak D call TRBD1 (6 bases). The end of the DNA aligns better with TRBJ2-7, so the J call may be wrong. The CDR3 runs 13 residues. From germline, CDR1 is SGHNT and CDR2 YYREEE (reference sequence). The CDR3 loop is CASSTDSIYEQYF. CDR3 DNA sequence: TGTGCCAGCAGCACGGACAGTATCTACGAGCAGTACTTC.

V gene TRBV27 combines with J gene TRBJ2-1; no clear D. V was cut by 3 bases and J by 6 bases, with 9 bases left in between. The CDR3 covers 13 residues. Germline V gene lookup returns CDR1 MNHEY and CDR2 SMNVEV (reference sequence). CDR3 coding DNA: TGTGCCAGCAGTTTGCTAGAAGGCAATGAGCAGTTCTTC. It specifies CASSLLEGNEQFF.

The chain is built from TRBV5-4 and TRBJ1-1, with D unclear. Germline values: CDR1 SGHNT, CDR2 YYREEE (reference sequence). The CDR3 consists of 14 residues. V lost 4 bases and J 0 bases, leaving 10 bases between the germline ends. The DNA for the CDR3 is TGTGCCAGCAGCCGCGGGCAAATGAACACTGAAGCTTTCTTT. It yields the protein CASSRGQMNTEAFF.

J is TRBJ1-1 and V is TRBV7-9, with TRBD1 as a possible D gene (6 bases). The germline V gene has CDR1 SEHNR and CDR2 FQNEAQ (reference sequence). This CDR3 is 14 amino acids long. V was shortened by 1 base and J by 4 bases, with 10 bases between the two germline ends. CDR3 protein: CASSLDQGSTEAFF. Here the CDR3 DNA reads TGTGCCAGCAGCTTAGATCAGGGGTCCACTGAAGCTTTCTTT.

This clone was detected a few times. The chain carries TRBV27 and TRBJ1-2; 7 nucleotides match TRBD1. The CDR3 has 15 residues. Looked up from germline, CDR1 is MNHEY and CDR2 is SMNVEV (reference sequence). The trim removed 6 bases at V and 4 bases at J, leaving 11 bases unmatched. CDR3 region: CASRRTLQGSYGYTF. As DNA, the CDR3 is TGTGCCAGCAGGAGAACCTTACAGGGGAGCTATGGCTACACCTTC.

This chain uses TRBV21-1 with TRBJ2-1; TRBD2, the D gene given by the table, was not confirmed from the DNA. TRBV21-1 is a pseudogene segment. The CDR3 has 15 amino acids. DNA of the CDR3: TGTGCCAGCAGCCCGTTTGGGACTACTCTTAGTGAGCAGTTCTTC. Translated, it gives CASSPFGTTLSEQFF.

This clone was observed a few times. The V and J genes are TRBV19 and TRBJ2-2, with D possibly being TRBD2 (6 bases). CDR1 and CDR2 from the germline V gene are LNHDA and SQIVND (reference sequence). CDR3 size: 11 residues. DNA of the CDR3: TGTGCGGGAGGGAACACCGGGGAGCTGTTTTTT. Translated, it gives CAGGNTGELFF.

The chain has TRBV5-5 and TRBJ1-3; a possible D gene is TRBD1 (6 bases). The CDR3 is made up of 16 amino acids. Germline loops: CDR1 SGHKS, CDR2 YYEKEE (reference sequence). The germline V and J ends were trimmed by 2 bases and 2 bases, with 14 bases remaining between them. The CDR3 DNA sequence: TGTGCCAGCAGCTTAAGACAGGAACTGGCTGGAAACACCATATATTTT. Protein product: CASSLRQELAGNTIYF.

The CDR3 loop reads CASSLDEGRNEQFF. CDR3 in DNA: TGTGCCAGCAGCTTGGATGAGGGAAGGAATGAGCAGTTCTTC. This chain connects TRBV5-8 to TRBJ2-1, with a weak D call TRBD2 (5 bases). The ends were cut back, 0 bases at V and 7 bases at J, with 11 bases in the middle. CDR1 is SGHTS and CDR2 is YDEGEE in the germline V gene. CDR3 length: 14 residues.

CDR3 coding DNA: TGTGCCAGCAGCGTAGGGCTAGCGGGCGGCACAGATACGCAGTATTTT. Translating gives CASSVGLAGGTDTQYF. J is TRBJ2-3 and V is TRBV9; 8 bases agree with TRBD2. V lost 0 bases to trimming and J lost 1 base; unmatched junction nucleotides: 4. This CDR3 spans 16 amino acids. Germline V gives CDR1 SGDLS, CDR2 YYNGEE. The entire variable domain, with the rest obtained from reference TRBV9 and TRBJ2-3, is as follows: DSGVTQTPKHLITATGQRVTLRCSPRSGDLSVYWYQQSLDQGLQFLIQYYNGEERAKGNILERFSAQQFPDLHSELNLSSLELGDSALYFCASSVGLAGGTDTQYFGPGTRLTVL.

This clone was observed a handful of times. The chain has TRBV28 and TRBJ1-2; the match to TRBD1 covers 7 bases. In germline, CDR1 is MDHEN, CDR2 SYDVKM. Trimming cost V 3 bases and J 4 bases; bases outside gene matches: 8. The CDR3 sequence is 15 residues long. CDR3 sequence reads: CASSFEDRAAYGYTF. CDR3 in DNA: TGTGCCAGCAGTTTTGAAGACAGGGCAGCCTATGGCTACACCTTC.

The CDR3 spells CASSSTGYDTIYF. In DNA, the CDR3 is TGCGCCAGCAGCTCGACAGGGTATGACACCATATATTTT. This sequence joins TRBV5-1 and TRBJ1-3; 7 bases fit TRBD1. The CDR3 has 13 residues. Trimming cost V 3 bases and J 8 bases; bases outside gene matches: 5. Germline V CDR1 and CDR2: SGHRS, YFSETQ.

The chain is built from TRBV5-1 and TRBJ2-2, with D hard to call. Looked up from germline, CDR1 is SGHRS and CDR2 is YFSETQ. The CDR3 has 15 residues. Trimming took 5 bases from V and 0 from J, leaving 11 bases between them. The CDR3 nucleotides are TGCGCCAGCAGTCTCGCGCAGGCGAACACCGGGGAGCTGTTTTTT. It codes for CASSLAQANTGELFF.

This rearrangement joins TRBV28 to TRBJ1-5, with 8 bases aligning to TRBD1. J gave up 2 bases and V 11 bases, and 2 bases lay outside the gene matches. CDR1 and CDR2 from the germline V gene are MDHEN and SYDVKM. The CDR3 is made up of 12 amino acids. The CDR3 is CAGGQGNQPQHF. Written as DNA, the CDR3 is TGTGCCGGGGGACAGGGCAATCAGCCCCAGCATTTT.

As DNA, the CDR3 is TGTGCCAGTAGTCTAACTAGCGGGGGAGGTAATGAGCAGTTCTTC. Protein sequence: CASSLTSGGGNEQFF. This chain links TRBV19 with TRBJ2-1, with TRBD2 identical over 11 bases. Germline V lookup: CDR1 LNHDA, CDR2 SQIVND (reference sequence). Germline trimming cut 5 bases from V and 7 bases from J; bases unmatched to any gene: 7. The CDR3 has 15 amino acids.

The J gene is TRBJ1-2, the V gene TRBV4-2, with 9 bases lining up with TRBD1. The trim removed 0 bases at V and 6 bases at J, leaving 5 bases unmatched. Germline-derived CDR1 and CDR2 are LGHNA and YNFKEQ. The CDR3 totals 15 residues. The CDR3 coding sequence is TGTGCCAGCAGCCAAGACGGGACAGGGCCCAATGGCTACACCTTC. This encodes CASSQDGTGPNGYTF.

The chain employs TRBV28 and TRBJ2-4; D may be TRBD2 (5 bases). The germline V gene encodes CDR1 MDHEN and CDR2 SYDVKM. This CDR3 region has 13 residues. Trimming removed 4 bases at V and 9 bases at J, with 13 bases between. This CDR3 is CASSSGGLGIQYF. The CDR3 DNA reads as TGTGCCAGCAGTTCGGGCGGACTGGGCATTCAGTACTTC.

The chain recombines TRBV28 with TRBJ1-3; possible D gene TRBD1, 6 bases. CDR1 is MDHEN and CDR2 is SYDVKM in the germline V gene. V was clipped by 2 bases and J by 2 bases, with 10 bases between them. The CDR3 has 15 residues. CDR3 residues: CASSLTGGPGNTIYF. The CDR3 DNA sequence: TGTGCCAGCAGTTTAACGGGGGGCCCTGGAAACACCATATATTTT.

This clone was seen a handful of times. The chain links TRBV28 to TRBJ2-7, with 8 bases aligning to TRBD1. J was trimmed by 3 bases and V by 6 bases; bases with no gene match: 10. The germline gives CDR1 MDHEN, CDR2 SYDVKM. The CDR3 has 15 amino acids. CDR3 residues: CASSLDRGARYEQYF. CDR3 DNA: TGTGCCAGCAGCCTCGACAGGGGCGCCCGCTACGAGCAGTACTTC.

The chain carries TRBV29-1 and TRBJ2-5, with 10 bases fitting TRBD2. In germline, CDR1 is SQVTM, CDR2 ANQGSEA. The CDR3 totals 12 residues. Trimming removed 8 bases from V and 3 bases from J; junction bases left unmatched: 3. The chain's CDR3 is CSSSGGEETQYF. DNA of the CDR3: TGCAGCTCCAGCGGGGGGGAAGAGACCCAGTACTTC.

The rearrangement links TRBV2 to TRBJ2-3; D perhaps matches TRBD2 (7 bases). The germline gives CDR1 SNHLY, CDR2 FYNNEI. V lost 10 bases to trimming and J lost 6 bases, with 23 bases between them. CDR3 length: 15 residues. The CDR3 loop is CATSEAGAQLDTQYF. The CDR3 coding sequence is TGTGCCACCTCAGAGGCGGGGGCCCAGCTTGATACGCAGTATTTT. The whole variable domain, filled in from reference TRBV2 and TRBJ2-3, reads EPEVTQTPSHQVTQMGQEVILRCVPISNHLYFYWYRQILGQKVEFLVSFYNNEISEKSEIFDDQFSVERPDGSNFTLKIRSTKLEDSAMYFCATSEAGAQLDTQYFGPGTRLTVL.

The chain uses TRBV6-5 and TRBJ2-2; D remains ambiguous. Per the germline V gene, CDR1 is MNHEY and CDR2 is SVGAGI. This CDR3 is 16 amino acids long. The V end was cut by 0 bases, the J end by 1 base, with 9 bases between. Here the CDR3 DNA reads TGTGCCAGCAGTTACTCGACCGGAGAGAACACCGGGGAGCTGTTTTTT. This translates into CASSYSTGENTGELFF.

The chain links TRBV9 to TRBJ1-6; 12 bases line up with TRBD1. The CDR3 length is 15 residues. V trimming: 4 bases; J trimming: 9 bases; junction bases outside the gene matches: 5. The V gene's germline CDR1 is SGDLS and CDR2 YYNGEE. CDR3 sequence (DNA): TGTGCCAGCAGCCCTCGGGACAGGGGGCTTTCACCCCTCCACTTT. Its protein is CASSPRDRGLSPLHF.